This TCR beta chain was found in a study of T cell repertoires in ileal Crohn's disease (dated by TCRdb to about 2019). A note on the overall study: Median disease duration was around 8 years, and approximately 34% of patients were identified as active smokers at the time of surgery. The study sequenced 150 to 200 mucosal samples from some 62 patients, taken at several locations on the surgical specimen and at postoperative endoscopy. Running in parallel with the study was a multicentre cohort set up to find predictors of early endoscopic recurrence following ileocolonic resection. A Rutgeerts score higher than i0 was the definition used for endoscopic postoperative recurrence. Surgery was performed for a complication in all patients, with stricturing disease in roughly 60% and penetrating disease in approximately 40%. TCR repertoire analysis was performed in a few dozen Crohn's disease patients drawn from a prospective multicentre cohort. Postoperative therapy was given to about half of the patients, with thiopurines administered to over 10 patients and anti-TNF agents administered to approximately 17 patients. Neoterminal ileum biopsies obtained at postoperative colonoscopy were designated as M6 samples.

The time point label for this specimen denotes: neoterminal ileum biopsy at postoperative endoscopy, about 6 months after surgery. Adults with ileal or ileocolonic Crohn's disease and an indication for ileocolonic resection were eligible for inclusion. Whole ileal mucosal biopsies were kept frozen at -80 degrees C prior to DNA extraction. A TRizol-based method was used to extract genomic DNA from the frozen whole biopsies, and the DNA was quantified with a NanoDrop 2000 spectrophotometer. Overall study results and their limits: Endoscopic recurrence was linked to a higher percentage of high-frequency clones at surgery, and recurrence occurred in every patient whose clonality exceeded 26.8% (18/57). Only a subgroup of patients, of unstated size, had mucosal CD4 and CD8 T cells sorted and sequenced. Compared with CD4 T cells, sorted CD8 T cells contained more high-frequency clones, which suggests that the mucosal expansions were mostly CD8. Within the first year after surgery, the timing of postoperative endoscopy varied, and the median delay was about 7.3 months. Patients who were active smokers at surgery had a significantly higher proportion of clonal expansions than non-smokers (roughly 24% vs 19%, p=0.02).

About this clone: The antigen it recognizes is unknown. Base qualities are not at hand, and no much larger clone is one base apart.

Roughly 540 nanograms of biopsy DNA per sample were submitted for commercial TCRB immunosequencing. A two-step, amplification bias-controlled multiplex PCR was used by Adaptive Biotechnology to amplify CDR3 regions from genomic DNA. The first PCR used primers for every V and J gene segment; the second PCR added barcodes and Illumina adapters. CDR3 libraries were sequenced on an Illumina instrument. For the original study's pipeline: The analysis used both the pipelines supplied by the vendor and custom analysis of the raw data in R/Bioconductor with R version 3.3.0. Clonality, which ranges from 0 to 1, was calculated as the inverse of the normalised Shannon entropy across all productive clones. The repertoire share taken up by the top 100 clones defined high-frequency clones, and only clones that passed a 95% confidence test were kept. The Simpson index measured repertoire diversity, and the Morisita-Horn index measured overlap between samples. TCRdb re-hosts the immuneACCESS table, in-frame sequences only. Its copies lack some clones; in the studies checked, an unresolved V gene accounts for under half of them, and the cause for the rest is not known. That table is the source of V, J and clone size, and D and trimming were worked out from the DNA. This sample lists 9,000 to 13,000 clones; about four fifths were detected once. The top ten clones comprise roughly 16% of the sample.

Ends trimmed: V by 2 bases, J by 4 bases; bases unmatched to a gene: 2. CDR1 and CDR2 are drawn from the germline V gene: SGHRS, YFSETQ. From its cysteine to its phenylalanine, the CDR3 spans 15 amino acids. Of the read, only the CDR3 DNA is kept; its 45 bases are in frame from base 1. The V gene is TRBV5-1 and the J gene is TRBJ2-1; a stretch of 11 junction bases matches TRBD2. Sequences were obtained from ileal tissue. The clonotype originates from an adult with Crohn's disease. The CDR3 is CASSLLAGAYNEQFF. The nucleotide sequence reads TGCGCCAGCAGCTTACTAGCGGGAGCTTACAATGAGCAGTTCTTC.